This T cell receptor beta chain derives from a study of blood T cells in healthy people across ages. Broader study findings: Higher naive T cell percentage went strongly together with higher TCR beta diversity.

This clonotype was counted a few times. Its antigen is unidentified. A second about 7 to 11 cycle PCR used barcoded and J-beta primers. TCRdb redid the calling of the 5' RACE reads with MiXCR, one entry per CDR3 protein. In the table there are roughly 800,000 distinct CDR3 sequences, just under 25% of which are singletons. V was shortened by 5 bases and J by 1 base, with 15 bases between the two germline ends. Looked up from germline, CDR1 is SEHNR and CDR2 is FQNEAQ (reference sequence). The length of the CDR3 is 16 residues. This sample was also put to use in a study of T cells of mothers and their children. Per that study: The donors comprised about 6 children and their three healthy Caucasian mothers. It was related mother-child pairs that showed slightly higher overlap than unrelated pairs, without reaching significance.

This receptor was taken from a boy aged 5-17 years in good health. The chain is built from TRBV7-9 and TRBJ1-5; D may be TRBD1 (5 bases). Sequenced input: blood. The DNA for the CDR3 is TGTGCCAGCAGCACGGGGGGATTAATGAGCAATCAGCCCCAGCATTTT. Its protein product is CASSTGGLMSNQPQHF.